This is a list of T cell receptor beta chains from one sample in a study of cytomegalovirus exposure and HLA in healthy donors. The data were produced by immunoSEQ multiplex PCR, yet TCRdb's version contains in-frame clones alone and is incomplete. The sample is made up of about 76,000 clones, and the top ten hold roughly 5% of it. The source material was PBMCs. The receptor source for this set is a woman aged 40-49 years in good health and CMV-seropositive. Each CDR3 is given with its conserved first and last residue. A D gene is named only where the DNA matches it firmly.

cdr3_aa cdr3_nt j_call cdr3_length d_call v_call
CASSFWGLSYGYTF TGTGCCAGCAGCTTCTGGGGGCTGAGCTATGGCTACACCTTC TRBJ1-2 14 NA TRBV7-2
CASSFPSDTEAFF TGTGCCAGCAGCTTTCCCAGCGACACTGAAGCTTTCTTT TRBJ1-1 13 NA TRBV5-6
CAISEAGDYNEQFF TGTGCCATCAGTGAAGCCGGGGACTACAATGAGCAGTTCTTC TRBJ2-1 14 NA TRBV10-3
CASSLGGGPFNEQFF TGTGCCAGCAGCTTAGGCGGGGGGCCTTTCAATGAGCAGTTCTTC TRBJ2-1 15 TRBD2 TRBV7-7
CASSLDRGHGEKLFF TGTGCCAGCAGCTTAGACAGGGGGCATGGCGAAAAACTGTTTTTT TRBJ1-4 15 TRBD1 TRBV11-2
CASSLMGSGGERETQYF TGTGCCAGCAGCTTAATGGGTAGCGGGGGGGAGCGAGAGACCCAGTACTTC TRBJ2-5 17 TRBD2 TRBV7-2
CASSLLAGLSYNEQFF TGTGCCAGCAGTTTACTAGCGGGCCTTTCCTACAATGAGCAGTTCTTC TRBJ2-1 16 TRBD2 TRBV28
CASSDLAGAYNEQFF TGCGCCAGCAGCGATTTAGCGGGGGCTTACAATGAGCAGTTCTTC TRBJ2-1 15 TRBD2 TRBV5-1
CASSRGGEQFF TGCGCCAGCAGCCGCGGGGGTGAGCAGTTCTTC TRBJ2-1 11 TRBD2 TRBV5-1
CASSLSWTGDGYTF TGTGCCAGCAGCTTGAGCTGGACAGGAGATGGCTACACCTTC TRBJ1-2 14 TRBD1 TRBV7-8
CASSQESSGRHEQFF TGCGCCAGCAGCCAAGAATCTAGCGGGAGGCATGAGCAGTTCTTC TRBJ2-1 15 TRBD2 TRBV4-1
CASEGYGANVLTF TGTGCCAGCGAGGGCTACGGGGCCAACGTCCTGACTTTC TRBJ2-6 13 NA TRBV5-5
CSAPSSPLHF TGCAGTGCCCCCAGTTCACCCCTCCACTTT TRBJ1-6 10 NA TRBV20-1
CASSIEQGYEQYF TGTGCCAGTAGTATAGAACAGGGCTACGAGCAGTACTTC TRBJ2-7 13 NA TRBV19
CASTPLGPQGKQYF TGTGCCAGCACCCCGCTAGGACCTCAGGGTAAGCAGTACTTC TRBJ2-7 14 NA TRBV6-1
CASSFGLARETQYF TGTGCCAGCAGCTTCGGACTAGCACGGGAGACCCAGTACTTC TRBJ2-5 14 TRBD2 TRBV7-2
CASSPERLTGELFF TGTGCCAGCTCACCAGAGCGACTCACCGGGGAGCTGTTTTTT TRBJ2-2 14 NA TRBV18
CASTEDGSGEAFF TGCGCCAGCACCGAAGACGGGAGCGGCGAAGCTTTCTTT TRBJ1-1 13 NA TRBV5-1
CASSPMQKETQYF TGTGCCAGCTCACCAATGCAGAAAGAGACCCAGTACTTC TRBJ2-5 13 NA TRBV18
CASSYPGQGYTEAFF TGTGCCAGCAGTTACCCGGGACAGGGTTACACTGAAGCTTTCTTT TRBJ1-1 15 TRBD1 TRBV6-5
CASSLAGRGSEKLFF TGTGCCAGCAGCTTGGCCGGGAGGGGGAGTGAAAAACTGTTTTTT TRBJ1-4 15 NA TRBV5-8
CASNRGQFTYEQYF TGTGCCAGCAACAGGGGACAGTTTACCTACGAGCAGTACTTC TRBJ2-7 14 TRBD1 TRBV9
CASSSNLIQGVQDDEQFF TGTGCCAGCAGTTCAAACCTGATACAGGGCGTCCAAGACGATGAGCAGTTCTTC TRBJ2-1 18 NA TRBV28
CASPLGQGYYNEQFF TGTGCCAGCCCACTGGGGCAGGGGTACTACAATGAGCAGTTCTTC TRBJ2-1 15 NA TRBV18
CASSDRGYITDTQYF TGCGCCAGCAGTGACAGGGGGTATATCACAGATACGCAGTATTTT TRBJ2-3 15 TRBD1 TRBV10-2
CASSETTGGSEKLFF TGTGCCAGCAGTGAAACGACAGGGGGAAGTGAAAAACTGTTTTTT TRBJ1-4 15 TRBD1 TRBV6-1
CASSIQGSSYEQYF TGTGCCAGTAGTATCCAGGGGTCCTCCTACGAGCAGTACTTC TRBJ2-7 14 NA TRBV19
CASSVGLAGVREQYF TGTGCCAGCAGCGTAGGACTAGCGGGAGTTCGGGAGCAGTACTTC TRBJ2-7 15 TRBD2 TRBV9
CASSLGLYNEQFF TGTGCCAGCAGCTTGGGGCTTTACAATGAGCAGTTCTTC TRBJ2-1 13 NA TRBV5-5
CASSLALNSGLASKNF TGTGCCAGCAGCTTAGCCCTAAATTCGGGACTAGCGTCTAAGAATTTT TRBJ2-3 16 TRBD2 TRBV7-2
CASSLAGGTYNEQFF TGTGCCAGCAGCCTAGCGGGAGGCACCTACAATGAGCAGTTCTTC TRBJ2-1 15 TRBD2 TRBV7-3
CSAASPGYTF TGCAGCGCCGCGAGTCCTGGCTACACCTTC TRBJ1-2 10 NA TRBV29-1
CASSLERQGNHEQYF TGCGCCAGCAGCTTGGAGAGACAGGGAAACCACGAGCAGTACTTC TRBJ2-7 15 TRBD1 TRBV5-1